The sample holds a few counts of the clone carrying this TCR beta chain. Its antigen is still unknown. V lost 1 base, J lost 3 bases, and 11 bases lay in between. Germline V gene sequence: CDR1 LNHNV, CDR2 YYDKDF (reference sequence). CDR3 length equals 15 residues. Naive CD8 T cells underwent sorting with the CD8+CD4-CCR7+CD45RA+ definition. This entry comes from a study of molecular identifiers for immune sequencing clone quantification. Study-level findings and limits: For highly expanded clones, sizes could be underestimated when identical TCR molecules share a barcode.

The bulk TCR libraries were made with methods described before and with listed TCR primers. TCRdb redid the calling of the PCR reads with MiXCR, one entry per CDR3 protein. The sample contains roughly 320,000 distinct CDR3 sequences, roughly a quarter of which appear only once. Sequenced sample: naive CD8+ T cells from blood, with Jurkat cell RNA spiked in. Subset: FACS-sorted CD8+CD4-CCR7+CD45RA+ naive T cells. This receptor was obtained from a human donor in good health. Some libraries in this study had Jurkat cell RNA spiked in. The V gene is TRBV15, the J gene TRBJ2-3; perhaps TRBD1 as D (6 bases). The CDR3 region has the DNA TGTGCCACCAGCAGAGGGGGGCTAGCAACAGATACGCAGTATTTT. Translation: CATSRGGLATDTQYF.